The T cell receptor (beta chain) described here comes from a study of blood T cell repertoires in COVID-19. The overall study: The samples span acute and convalescent COVID-19 from the United States, Italy and Spain.

The method was immunoSEQ multiplex PCR; TCRdb's version includes in-frame clones alone and lacks a portion of them. Of about 360,000 clones in the sample, about 83% were seen once. V lost 2 bases, J lost 8 bases, and 11 bases stayed unmatched. Germline CDR1 and CDR2: MNHEY and SVGAGI. CDR3 length: 16 amino acids. The source is a man in his thirties or forties with active or convalescent COVID-19. Source material: peripheral blood. V usage is TRBV6-5 and J usage is TRBJ2-1; TRBD2 agrees at 8 bases. The CDR3 loop is CASSYERGLAGDEQFF. The CDR3 coding sequence is TGTGCCAGCAGTTACGAGCGGGGGCTCGCGGGCGATGAGCAGTTCTTC.